These 6 T cell receptor beta chains originate from one sample sequenced in a study of T cell repertoires in cytomegalovirus infection. One entry per CDR3 protein, called by TCRdb with MiXCR from the reads. Of 550,000 to 850,000 distinct CDR3 sequences listed, 30% to 40% are singletons. These TCRs' antigens remain unknown. The material was cultured PBMCs, obtained from culture after CMV antigen stimulation. The receptors stem from a human donor in good health (CMV status not recorded). Some clones in this sample may be carry-over from other donors' samples.

This clonotype was counted a few times. The chain carries TRBV7-6 and TRBJ1-1, with D hard to call. V dropped 2 bases and J dropped 8 bases, with 9 bases sitting between them. Germline V gene lookup returns CDR1 SGHVS and CDR2 FNYEAQ. This CDR3 is built from 12 residues. This chain's CDR3 is CASSLSGLEAFF. DNA for the CDR3: TGTGCCAGCAGCTTAAGCGGCCTCGAAGCTTTCTTT. The full variable domain, rest sourced from reference TRBV7-6 and TRBJ1-1, is GAGVSQSPRYKVTKRGQDVALRCDPISGHVSLYWYRQALGQGPEFLTYFNYEAQQDKSGLPNDRFSAERPEGSISTLTIQRTEQRDSAMYRCASSLSGLEAFFGQGTRLTVV.

This clonotype occurred once. The genes are TRBV19 and TRBJ1-2; no reliable D call. The germline CDR1 and CDR2 sequences are LNHDA and SQIVND (reference sequence). V was clipped by 4 bases and J by 8 bases, with 20 bases between them. The CDR3 length is 15 residues. The CDR3 DNA follows: TGTGCCAGTAGTACGGTGGCAAGTCGATTAGCCGGCTACACCTTC. This codes for CASSTVASRLAGYTF.

This clonotype appeared many times. The J gene is TRBJ2-7, the V gene TRBV7-2; the D gene is possibly TRBD2 (7 bases). Germline loops: CDR1 SGHTA, CDR2 FQGNSA. The V gene lost 1 base and the J gene lost 4 bases, with 17 bases spanning the gap. The CDR3 loop spans 16 amino acids. The CDR3: CASSLGRGRAGYEQYF. The CDR3 DNA reads TGTGCCAGCAGCTTAGGGAGGGGGAGGGCCGGGTACGAGCAGTACTTC. Full variable domain (missing parts from reference TRBV7-2 and TRBJ2-7): GAGVSQSPSNKVTEKGKDVELRCDPISGHTALYWYRQSLGQGLEFLIYFQGNSAPDKSGLPSDRFSAERTGGSVSTLTIQRTQQEDSAVYLCASSLGRGRAGYEQYFGPGTRLTVT.

The chain links TRBV27 to TRBJ2-3; 9 bases agree with TRBD2. Germline assignment: CDR1 MNHEY and CDR2 SMNVEV (reference sequence). The CDR3 is made up of 14 amino acids. V lost 5 bases to trimming and J lost 0 bases; unmatched junction nucleotides: 0. CDR3 residues: CASSGLASTDTQYF. The CDR3, as DNA: TGTGCCAGCAGTGGACTAGCGAGCACAGATACGCAGTATTTT.

The CDR3 here is CASSPKGADGYTF. The CDR3 bases are TGTGCCAGCTCACCAAAGGGGGCGGATGGCTACACCTTC. The chain carries TRBV18 and TRBJ1-2; 7 positions match TRBD1. The germline CDR1 and CDR2 sequences are KGHSH and LQKENI. After removal of 2 bases from V and 6 bases from J, the junction contained 3 bases not matched to a gene. The CDR3 covers 13 residues.

V usage is TRBV6-5 and J usage is TRBJ1-2, with 7 bases fitting TRBD1. The CDR3 length is 17 residues. Trimming removed 6 bases from V and 2 bases from J; junction bases left unmatched: 15. Germline CDR1 and CDR2: MNHEY and SVGAGI. The CDR3 nucleotides are TGTGCCAGCAGACAACCGGAACCCGGGACAGAAAACTATGGCTACACCTTC. Its protein is CASRQPEPGTENYGYTF.